A selection of T cell receptor beta chains follows, all from one sample in a study of Ad26.COV2.S vaccination and SARS-CoV-2 variants. The method was immunoSEQ multiplex PCR; TCRdb's version includes in-frame clones alone and lacks a portion of them. The table records hundreds of thousands of clones, 85% to 90% of them present only once. The input for sequencing was peripheral blood, taken in a trial of Ad26.COV2.S vaccine versus placebo. The receptors shown here come from a person aged 18-60 years who received the Ad26.COV2.S COVID-19 vaccine or a placebo. CDR3s include the opening cysteine and the closing phenylalanine or tryptophan. Each record gives: CDR3 protein, CDR3 DNA, J gene, V gene, D gene, clone size, CDR3 length. D genes are given only for firm matches. For some rows the clone size is stated as once, few or many, or as a class when expanded; others skip it.

CASSLVSGNLNNEQFF TGCGCCAGCAGCTTGGTGTCGGGAAACCTAAACAATGAGCAGTTCTTC TRBJ2-1 TRBV5-1 - once 16
CASSYGGENTEAFF TGTGCCAGCAGTTATGGCGGGGAGAACACTGAAGCTTTCTTT TRBJ1-1 TRBV6-5 - - 14
CATSDKVAGSDTQYF TGTGCCACCAGTGATAAGGTAGCAGGGTCAGATACGCAGTATTTT TRBJ2-3 TRBV24-1 - - 15
CATLEYNEQFF TGTGCCACCCTGGAGTACAATGAGCAGTTCTTC TRBJ2-1 TRBV5-4 - - 11
CATSIGGPQNEQFF TGTGCCACCAGTATCGGAGGGCCCCAGAATGAGCAGTTCTTC TRBJ2-1 TRBV24-1 - - 14
CATSGGRSRQPQHF TGTGCCACCAGTGGGGGGCGTTCGCGTCAGCCCCAGCATTTT TRBJ1-5 TRBV24-1 - - 14
CASGMDGYEQYF TGTGCCAGCGGCATGGACGGCTACGAGCAGTACTTC TRBJ2-7 TRBV5-4 - - 12
CASTPGRVSSYNEQFF TGTGCCAGCACCCCCGGACGGGTTAGCTCCTACAATGAGCAGTTCTTC TRBJ2-1 TRBV9 - - 16
CASSYDGFYGYTF TGTGCCAGCAGTTACGACGGCTTCTATGGCTACACCTTC TRBJ1-2 TRBV6-5 - - 13
CASSQRVGDMNTEAFF TGTGCCAGCAGCCAAAGAGTAGGGGATATGAACACTGAAGCTTTCTTT TRBJ1-1 TRBV6-2/TRBV6-3 - - 16
CASSFAHSSNQPQHF TGTGCCAGCAGCTTCGCCCATTCTAGCAATCAGCCCCAGCATTTT TRBJ1-5 TRBV7-2 - - 15
CASSEASGANYGYTF TGTGCCAGCAGTGAAGCTTCGGGAGCTAACTATGGCTACACCTTC TRBJ1-2 TRBV6-1 - - 15
CASSIIPGEAEAFF TGTGCCAGTAGTATAATCCCAGGGGAGGCTGAAGCTTTCTTT TRBJ1-1 TRBV19 - - 14
CASRQDLESPLHF TGTGCCAGCAGACAGGATCTTGAATCACCCCTCCACTTT TRBJ1-6 TRBV28 - - 13
CASSQDPQGNEQFF TGCGCCAGCAGCCAAGATCCTCAGGGGAATGAGCAGTTCTTC TRBJ2-1 TRBV4-1 - - 14
CASSLPGGPSGNTIYF TGTGCCAGCAGCCTTCCAGGGGGCCCGTCTGGAAACACCATATATTTT TRBJ1-3 TRBV11-1 TRBD1 - 16
CASSPRRSGTDTQYF TGTGCCAGCAGCCCCAGAAGGTCGGGCACAGATACGCAGTATTTT TRBJ2-3 TRBV7-9 - - 15
CAWRLTEAFF TGTGCCTGGAGGCTCACTGAAGCTTTCTTT TRBJ1-1 TRBV30 - - 10
CASSSRAVTGELFF TGTGCCAGCAGCTCTAGGGCGGTCACCGGGGAGCTGTTTTTT TRBJ2-2 TRBV7-3 - - 14
CASSLVAGTGELFF TGCGCCAGCAGCTTGGTCGCGGGGACCGGGGAGCTGTTTTTT TRBJ2-2 TRBV5-1 - few 14
CSGAVGEKLFF TGCAGCGGCGCGGTGGGTGAAAAACTGTTTTTT TRBJ1-4 TRBV29-1 - - 11
CASSYGAPSGNQPQHF TGTGCCAGCAGTTACGGCGCACCCTCTGGCAATCAGCCCCAGCATTTT TRBJ1-5 TRBV6-5 - - 16
CASSQVPAGEQFF TGCGCCAGCAGCCAAGTTCCAGCGGGGGAGCAGTTCTTC TRBJ2-1 TRBV4-3 TRBD2 - 13
CATLEQTSGITDTQYF TGTGCCACCCTCGAGCAGACTAGCGGAATCACAGATACGCAGTATTTT TRBJ2-3 TRBV10-3 TRBD2 - 16
CASSFVGRGGRTGELFF TGTGCCAGCAGCTTCGTAGGTCGGGGGGGACGTACCGGGGAGCTGTTTTTT TRBJ2-2 TRBV5-4 TRBD2 once 17
CASSLNTGELFF TGCGCCAGCAGCTTGAACACCGGGGAGCTGTTTTTT TRBJ2-2 TRBV5-1 - once 12
CASSFQDRGDTIYF TGTGCCAGCAGCTTTCAGGACAGGGGAGACACCATATATTTT TRBJ1-3 TRBV7-6 TRBD1 once 14
CSASEVTQYF TGCAGTGCTAGTGAAGTTACGCAGTATTTT TRBJ2-3 TRBV20-1 - - 10
CASRRIGQANSPLHF TGTGCCAGCAGACGGATAGGACAGGCCAATTCACCCCTCCACTTT TRBJ1-6 TRBV4-2 TRBD1 - 15
CASSYSKVLPQGLNQPQHF TGTGCCAGCAGTTACTCGAAGGTTCTTCCCCAGGGCCTCAATCAGCCCCAGCATTTT TRBJ1-5 TRBV6-2/TRBV6-3 - once 19
CASSLGTQDNEQFF TGCGCCAGCAGCTTAGGGACTCAAGACAATGAGCAGTTCTTC TRBJ2-1 TRBV5-1 - - 14
CASSIQGNTEAFF TGTGCCAGCAGTATACAGGGAAACACTGAAGCTTTCTTT TRBJ1-1 TRBV2 - - 13
CASSVAFQETQYF TGTGCCAGCAGCGTAGCCTTTCAAGAGACCCAGTACTTC TRBJ2-5 TRBV9 - - 13
CASSPAPGQGRETQYF TGCGCCAGCAGCCCAGCCCCGGGACAGGGCCGTGAGACCCAGTACTTC TRBJ2-5 TRBV5-1 TRBD1 - 16
CASSPGQGDSGYTF TGTGCCAGCAGCCCGGGACAGGGGGATAGTGGCTACACCTTC TRBJ1-2 TRBV28 TRBD1 - 14
CASSLGTLRGYGYTF TGTGCCAGCAGCTTAGGGACCCTTCGGGGGTATGGCTACACCTTC TRBJ1-2 TRBV11-2 - once 15
CASSLDPEKNTEAFF TGTGCCAGCAGCTTGGATCCAGAGAAGAACACTGAAGCTTTCTTT TRBJ1-1 TRBV5-4 - - 15
CASVSTGFYGYTF TGTGCCAGCGTCTCTACGGGCTTCTATGGCTACACCTTC TRBJ1-2 TRBV28 - - 13
CASSMATGGREPQHF TGTGCCAGTAGTATGGCAACAGGGGGCCGGGAGCCCCAGCATTTT TRBJ1-5 TRBV19 TRBD1 - 15
CASSQGDRGDGYTF TGTGCCAGCAGCCAAGGGGACAGGGGCGATGGCTACACCTTC TRBJ1-2 TRBV3-1/TRBV3-2 TRBD1 - 14
CASSLSPGPYGYTF TGTGCCAGCAGTTTAAGCCCAGGGCCGTATGGCTACACCTTC TRBJ1-2 TRBV28 - - 14
CASSVGGLGGTDTQYF TGTGCCAGCAGCGTAGGGGGTTTAGGTGGCACAGATACGCAGTATTTT TRBJ2-3 TRBV9 - - 16
CASSLPQGSNQPQHF TGTGCCAGCAGCCTCCCCCAGGGAAGCAATCAGCCCCAGCATTTT TRBJ1-5 TRBV3-1/TRBV3-2 - - 15
CASSLKEANANYGYTF TGCGCCAGCAGCTTAAAAGAGGCAAATGCTAACTATGGCTACACCTTC TRBJ1-2 TRBV5-1 - - 16
CASSSGLGQEQFF TGCGCCAGCAGCTCCGGGCTGGGACAGGAGCAGTTCTTC TRBJ2-1 TRBV5-1 TRBD1 once 13
CASSILGGSTYTQYF TGTGCCAGTAGTATACTAGGGGGGAGTACATATACGCAGTATTTT TRBJ2-3 TRBV19 - - 15
CASSPAGTRGEAFF TGTGCCAGCTCACCGGCAGGGACTCGGGGAGAAGCTTTCTTT TRBJ1-1 TRBV18 - - 14
CASSPVWVGTEAFF TGTGCCAGCAGCCCGGTTTGGGTTGGGACTGAAGCTTTCTTT TRBJ1-1 TRBV7-2 - - 14
CASSSGLLGSEQYF TGTGCCAGCAGCTCCGGACTTCTAGGGTCCGAGCAGTACTTC TRBJ2-7 TRBV5-8 - - 14
CASSQDLGYHEQYF TGTGCCAGCAGCCAAGATTTAGGCTACCACGAGCAGTACTTC TRBJ2-7 TRBV4-2 - once 14
CASSKRGVTEAFF TGTGCCAGTAGTAAAAGGGGTGTCACTGAAGCTTTCTTT TRBJ1-1 TRBV19 - - 13
CTSRLDGATNEKLFF TGCACCAGCAGGCTTGACGGAGCAACTAATGAAAAACTGTTTTTT TRBJ1-4 TRBV1 - - 15
CASTLYENTEAFF TGTGCCAGCACCCTTTATGAAAACACTGAAGCTTTCTTT TRBJ1-1 TRBV7-9 - - 13
CASSQAYNEQFF TGTGCCAGCAGCCAAGCCTACAATGAGCAGTTCTTC TRBJ2-1 TRBV4-2 - - 12
CASSPRTGQRAYEQYF TGTGCCAGTAGTCCACGGACAGGGCAACGAGCCTACGAGCAGTACTTC TRBJ2-7 TRBV19 TRBD1 - 16